Below, 10 T cell receptor beta chains from the same sample are listed, as sequenced in a study of T cell changes during pregnancy in multiple sclerosis. Sequenced by immunoSEQ multiplex PCR; TCRdb stores in-frame clones only, minus some. The sample records approximately 63,000 clones, about 93% being singletons. The source was CD8+ T cells from peripheral blood mononuclear cells, collected in the third trimester of pregnancy. These receptors originate from a female donor with multiple sclerosis, enrolled in a pregnancy study.

The chain uses TRBV27 and TRBJ2-1; D is possibly TRBD2 (6 bases). The ends were cut back, 0 bases at V and 9 bases at J, with 18 bases in the middle. Germline assignment: CDR1 MNHEY and CDR2 SMNVEV (reference sequence). The CDR3 has 16 amino acids. This chain's CDR3 is CASSLSVSVEGGEQFF. DNA for the CDR3: TGTGCCAGCAGTTTATCGGTTAGCGTGGAGGGCGGTGAGCAGTTCTTC.

The rearrangement uses TRBV10-2 and TRBJ2-7; possibly TRBD2 for D (6 bases). The CDR3 is 11 residues long. Germline lookup yields CDR1 WSHSY and CDR2 SAAADI. Trimming took off 6 bases at V and 7 bases at J, with 10 bases between the two ends. CDR3 in DNA: TGCGCCAGCAGGGAGGGAGGAGAGCAGTACTTC. Its protein is CASREGGEQYF.

The sample holds a few counts of this clone. J is TRBJ1-1 and V is TRBV7-9; maybe TRBD1 (6 bases). Germline V gene sequence: CDR1 SEHNR, CDR2 FQNEAQ (reference sequence). This CDR3 comprises 15 residues. Trimming took 6 bases from V and 1 from J, leaving 15 bases between them. The CDR3: CASSDLQGTNTEAFF. The DNA for the CDR3 is TGTGCCAGCAGTGACTTACAGGGTACGAACACTGAAGCTTTCTTT.

This clone has just one count. The chain links TRBV10-3 to TRBJ2-1, with D possibly TRBD2 on 7 matching bases. The CDR3 consists of 12 residues. The germline CDR1 and CDR2 sequences are ENHRY and SYGVKD. V lost 10 bases to trimming and J lost 7 bases, with 14 bases between them. CDR3 in DNA: TGTGCCACCGAGGGGGGGGCTAATGAGCAGTTCTTC. Residues: CATEGGANEQFF.

J is TRBJ2-1 and V is TRBV13; D perhaps matches TRBD2 (7 bases). Germline values: CDR1 PRHDT, CDR2 FYEKMQ (reference sequence). The CDR3 runs to 20 residues. Trimming stripped 6 bases from V and 2 bases from J, with 29 bases between. This CDR3 is CASSRGDGRALGGPYNEQFF. The CDR3 DNA reads as TGTGCCAGCAGTAGAGGGGACGGGAGAGCCTTGGGGGGGCCCTACAATGAGCAGTTCTTC.

V and J are TRBV2 and TRBJ2-7; TRBD1 agrees at 9 bases. Trimming at V came to 4 bases and at J to 3 bases, leaving 7 bases not matched to a gene. Germline CDR1 is SNHLY and CDR2 is FYNNEI. The CDR3 consists of 15 residues. CDR3 DNA: TGTGCCAGCAGTGGCCGAGGGACAGGGAACTACGAGCAGTACTTC. Protein: CASSGRGTGNYEQYF.

The chain couples TRBV6-5 to TRBJ2-2; D is unresolved. CDR1 and CDR2 (germline): MNHEY, SVGAGI. Trimming shortened V by 10 bases and J by 0 bases, and 12 bases separated the two germline ends. The CDR3 covers 14 residues. The CDR3 nucleotides read TGTGCCACCCTGGTTGGCCCGAACACCGGGGAGCTGTTTTTT. Amino acids: CATLVGPNTGELFF.

This clone was detected a few times. The chain couples TRBV19 to TRBJ1-1; the match to TRBD1 covers 8 bases. CDR1 and CDR2 from the germline V gene are LNHDA and SQIVND (reference sequence). After removal of 6 bases from V and 4 bases from J, the junction contained 1 base not matched to a gene. The CDR3 contains 12 residues. The CDR3 bases are TGTGCCAGTAGACAGGGGGGCACTGAAGCTTTCTTT. Protein product: CASRQGGTEAFF.

V gene TRBV27 combines with J gene TRBJ2-1, with a weak D call TRBD1 (6 bases). Germline V gene data show CDR1 as MNHEY and CDR2 as SMNVEV (reference sequence). This CDR3 contains 15 residues. Deletions cut 2 bases from V and 4 bases from J, with 12 bases between. Here the CDR3 DNA reads TGTGCCAGCAGTTTAGGGACAAGGTTATACAATGAGCAGTTCTTC. This codes for CASSLGTRLYNEQFF.

The chain employs TRBV11-2 and TRBJ2-7, with D perhaps matching TRBD1 (6 bases). The length of the CDR3 is 13 residues. Trimming left V 3 bases short and J 3 bases short, with 9 bases between. The germline CDR1 and CDR2 sequences are SGHAT and FQNNGV. CDR3 region: CASSFRQVYEQYF. The CDR3 bases are TGTGCCAGCAGCTTCCGACAGGTCTACGAGCAGTACTTC.